These T cell receptor beta chains were read from a single sample in a study of blood T cell repertoires in COVID-19. Data came from immunoSEQ multiplex PCR; TCRdb stores just in-frame clones and leaves some out. The data show fewer than 400,000 clones, about 83% seen once. The material sequenced was PBMCs or T cells enriched from blood (not recorded which). The receptors were sampled from a woman in her forties or fifties who had recovered from COVID-19. CDR3s include the opening cysteine and the closing phenylalanine or tryptophan. D genes are given only for firm matches. Size is stated for part of the rows, as once, few or many counts, or as a class when the clone is expanded.

>.|few|TRBV2|TRBJ1-1
TGTGCCAGCAGTCCCATCGCCAGGGTGAACACTGAAGCTTTCTTT
CASSPIARVNTEAFF
>TRBD1|.|TRBV7-2|TRBJ1-2
TGTGCCAGCAGCGCCGGGACAGGGAGGGGCTACACCTTC
CASSAGTGRGYTF
>TRBD1|few|TRBV27|TRBJ2-7
TGTGCCAGCAGTTGGGGGACAGGATTCGCCTACGAGCAGTACTTC
CASSWGTGFAYEQYF
>.|.|TRBV2|TRBJ1-5
TGTGCCAGCAGTCTCACGGGGATCGGCAATCAGCCCCAGCATTTT
CASSLTGIGNQPQHF
>.|few|TRBV7-9|TRBJ1-1
TGTGCCAGCAGCTTAGTTTTAGAGGGCTCGAACACTGAAGCTTTCTTT
CASSLVLEGSNTEAFF
>.|.|TRBV5-4|TRBJ1-2
TGTGCCAGCAGCTTACGACAGAGAAACTATGGCTACACCTTC
CASSLRQRNYGYTF
>.|.|TRBV18|TRBJ1-4
TGTGCCAGCTCCCCCGGAGCCCAGGGGCGCGCAGAAAAACTGTTTTTT
CASSPGAQGRAEKLFF
>TRBD1|.|TRBV28|TRBJ1-5
TGTGCCAGCAGTACCCGGACAGGGGGCGGCAATCAGCCCCAGCATTTT
CASSTRTGGGNQPQHF
>.|.|TRBV19|TRBJ1-5
TGTGCCAGTAACCAGGGGCGTGGGGCGGATCAGCCCCAGCATTTT
CASNQGRGADQPQHF
>.|.|TRBV28|TRBJ2-7
TGTGCCAGCAATCGCAGAACCTACGAGCAGTACTTC
CASNRRTYEQYF
>.|.|TRBV7-9|TRBJ2-5
TGTGCCAGCAGTACCCCCTCCGGCGGGGAAAAAGAGACCCAGTACTTC
CASSTPSGGEKETQYF
>TRBD1|.|TRBV7-6|TRBJ2-1
TGTGCCAGCAGTCCCCCGGGACAGGGGGCTTCGGGGGAGCAGTTCTTC
CASSPPGQGASGEQFF
>TRBD1|.|TRBV28|TRBJ2-7
TGTGCCAGCAGCCGGGACAGGCGCGAGCAGTACTTC
CASSRDRREQYF
>TRBD1|few|TRBV28|TRBJ1-2
TGTGCCAGCATCGGGACAGGGGAAATAGGATATGGCTACACCTTC
CASIGTGEIGYGYTF
>.|few|TRBV27|TRBJ1-3
TGTGCCAGCAGTTTATCGGGCCAGGGGGGAAACACCATATATTTT
CASSLSGQGGNTIYF
>.|.|TRBV3-1/TRBV3-2|TRBJ2-1
TGTGCCAGCAGCCGCGGAGTAGATGAGCAGTTCTTC
CASSRGVDEQFF
>.|.|TRBV7-9|TRBJ1-1
TGTGCCAGCAGCTTGGACGGGGGTACGAACACTGAAGCTTTCTTT
CASSLDGGTNTEAFF
>TRBD1|.|TRBV19|TRBJ2-7
TGTGCCAGTAGTAAATATTTAGGGGGCTCCGAGCAGTACTTC
CASSKYLGGSEQYF
>.|once|TRBV7-9|TRBJ2-3
TGTGCCAGCAGCAGCAGGGTACCAGATACGCAGTATTTT
CASSSRVPDTQYF
>TRBD1|.|TRBV6-2/TRBV6-3|TRBJ1-5
TGTGCCAGCAGTTACTCGACAGGGCAGGGGAGCAATCAGCCCCAGCATTTT
CASSYSTGQGSNQPQHF
>TRBD1|.|TRBV6-1|TRBJ2-1
TGTGCCAGCAGTGACGGTGGACAGGGACCCAATGAGCAGTTCTTC
CASSDGGQGPNEQFF
>.|.|TRBV7-8|TRBJ2-7
TGTGCCAGCAGCACCGTGAAATCTATCCCGGACGAGCAGTACTTC
CASSTVKSIPDEQYF
>.|once|TRBV7-2|TRBJ1-1
TGTGCCAGCAGCCTTCTGGGGGGAGCTTTCTTT
CASSLLGGAFF
>.|.|TRBV4-1|TRBJ1-1
TGCGCCAGCAGCGAACTCCCCGGGGTGGCTTTCTTT
CASSELPGVAFF
>.|.|TRBV6-5|TRBJ1-3
TGTGCCAGCCGGCTGGGCCCCCTCTCTGGAAACACCATATATTTT
CASRLGPLSGNTIYF
>TRBD1|.|TRBV2|TRBJ1-1
TGTGCCAGCAGAAGGACAGGGGATAGAAACACTGAAGCTTTCTTT
CASRRTGDRNTEAFF
>.|.|TRBV30|TRBJ2-5
TGTGCCTGGAGTTTAGCGGAAGAGACCCAGTACTTC
CAWSLAEETQYF
>.|.|TRBV6-5|TRBJ1-1
TGTGCCAGCAGTTGGGCCTTAAACACTGAAGCTTTCTTT
CASSWALNTEAFF
>.|.|TRBV6-6|TRBJ2-7
TGTGCCAGCAGTTACGGCAGGGGAAGCGAGCAGTACTTC
CASSYGRGSEQYF
>TRBD1|.|TRBV4-2|TRBJ1-5
TGTGCCAGCAGCCAAGATGGGACAGATCAGCCCCAGCATTTT
CASSQDGTDQPQHF
>.|.|TRBV11-3|TRBJ1-2
TGTGCCAGCAGCTTAGATCCTGGGGCGGTGGTGACCTTC
CASSLDPGAVVTF
>TRBD2|.|TRBV18|TRBJ2-3
TGTGCCAGCTCGCGACTAGCGGGGGGTATCGATACGCAGTATTTT
CASSRLAGGIDTQYF
>TRBD1|.|TRBV19|TRBJ1-1
TGTGCCAGTAGTTGGGACAGGGGGCTTGCGGCTGAAGCTTTCTTT
CASSWDRGLAAEAFF
>TRBD2|few|TRBV28|TRBJ2-5
TGTGCCTCTAAACCCGGGGGGAGTGGGGAGACCCAGTACTTC
CASKPGGSGETQYF
>TRBD1|.|TRBV18|TRBJ1-3
TGTGCCAGCTCACCCCCCCGGGACAGTGGAAACACCATATATTTT
CASSPPRDSGNTIYF
>.|.|TRBV6-5|TRBJ1-1
TGTGCCAGCAGCCCCGCGGTGGGGAACACTGAAGCTTTCTTT
CASSPAVGNTEAFF
>.|.|TRBV7-2|TRBJ2-7
TGTGCCAGCAGCTTCGGACTCATCTACGAGCAGTACTTC
CASSFGLIYEQYF
>.|.|TRBV18|TRBJ2-5
TGTGCCAGCTCACCGGGGGGAAGAGAGACCCAGTACTTC
CASSPGGRETQYF
>.|.|TRBV7-2|TRBJ2-1
TGTGCCAGCAGCTTAGCCAGGGATCCTCTCTATGAGCAGTTCTTC
CASSLARDPLYEQFF
>.|few|TRBV29-1|TRBJ2-3
TGCAGCGTTGCGACAGACACAGATACGCAGTATTTT
CSVATDTDTQYF
>TRBD1|.|TRBV4-3|TRBJ2-7
TGCGCCAGCAGCCCAGGACAGGCATCCTACGAGCAGTACTTC
CASSPGQASYEQYF